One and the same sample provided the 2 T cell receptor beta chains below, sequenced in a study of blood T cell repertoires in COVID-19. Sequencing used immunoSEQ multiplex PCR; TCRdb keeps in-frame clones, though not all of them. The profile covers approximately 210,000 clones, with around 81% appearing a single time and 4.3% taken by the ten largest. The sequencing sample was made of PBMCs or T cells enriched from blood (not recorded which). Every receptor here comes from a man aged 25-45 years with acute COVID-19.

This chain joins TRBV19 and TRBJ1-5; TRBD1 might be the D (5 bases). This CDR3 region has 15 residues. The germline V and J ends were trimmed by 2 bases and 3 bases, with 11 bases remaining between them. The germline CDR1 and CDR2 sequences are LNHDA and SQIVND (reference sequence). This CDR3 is CASSIPGLPNQPQHF. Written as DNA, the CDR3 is TGTGCCAGTAGTATACCGGGACTCCCCAATCAGCCCCAGCATTTT.

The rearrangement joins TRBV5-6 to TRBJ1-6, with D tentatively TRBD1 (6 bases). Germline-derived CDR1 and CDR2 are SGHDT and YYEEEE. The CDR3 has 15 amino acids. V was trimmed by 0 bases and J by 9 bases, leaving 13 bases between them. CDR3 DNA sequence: TGTGCCAGCAGCTTGGATTCCACAGGGAGTTCACCCCTCCACTTT. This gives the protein CASSLDSTGSSPLHF.